The 9 T cell receptor beta chains below all came from one sample that was sequenced in a study of blood T cell repertoires in COVID-19. Sequencing was performed with immunoSEQ multiplex PCR; in TCRdb, only in-frame clones are kept and a portion is missing. The sample shows around 110,000 clones, 86% of them seen only once. Sequencing input: peripheral blood. The source of these receptors is a man between 40 and 49 years old with acute or convalescent COVID-19.

The V call is TRBV6-5, the J call TRBJ1-3; D is unresolved. V shed 6 bases and J shed 0 bases, with 9 bases lying between them. The V gene's germline CDR1 is MNHEY and CDR2 SVGAGI. This CDR3 has 14 amino acids. This CDR3 is CASSARVSGNTIYF. The CDR3 DNA follows: TGTGCCAGCAGCGCCCGAGTCTCTGGAAACACCATATATTTT.

The chain combines TRBV9 with TRBJ1-4; maybe TRBD1 (6 bases). Trimming stripped 3 bases from V and 6 bases from J, with 18 bases between. Germline CDR1 and CDR2: SGDLS and YYNGEE. This CDR3 is 16 amino acids long. CDR3 coding DNA: TGTGCCAGCAGCGCCCGCCCCACAGGGCGGGATGAAAAACTGTTTTTT. This gives the protein CASSARPTGRDEKLFF.

This clone was seen only once. V gene TRBV28 combines with J gene TRBJ2-2; D possibly corresponds to TRBD2 (6 bases). CDR1 and CDR2 from the germline V gene are MDHEN and SYDVKM. Trimming took 3 bases from V and 4 from J, leaving 15 bases between them. CDR3 length: 16 amino acids. Here the CDR3 reads CASSLGGLPSTGELFF. The CDR3 DNA sequence: TGTGCCAGCAGTTTGGGGGGTCTGCCGAGCACCGGGGAGCTGTTTTTT.

The chain combines TRBV6-2 or TRBV6-3 with TRBJ1-1; 7 bases are a match to TRBD1. The CDR3 totals 14 residues. Germline V gene data show CDR1 as MNHEY and CDR2 as SVGEGT. After removal of 6 bases from V and 1 base from J, the junction contained 5 bases not matched to a gene. CDR3 sequence: CASSRNRGNTEAFF. CDR3 sequence (DNA): TGTGCCAGCAGCCGAAACAGGGGGAACACTGAAGCTTTCTTT.

This sequence joins TRBV19 and TRBJ2-3; TRBD1 is a possible D gene (5 bases). V lost 0 bases and J 1 base, leaving 11 bases between the germline ends. The CDR3 is made up of 16 amino acids. Germline assignment: CDR1 LNHDA and CDR2 SQIVND (reference sequence). The CDR3 here is CASSIDPRVGTDTQYF. The CDR3 DNA reads TGTGCCAGTAGTATAGATCCCAGGGTCGGCACAGATACGCAGTATTTT.

The chain has TRBV5-1 and TRBJ1-6; a possible D gene is TRBD1 (6 bases). V lost 3 bases and J 7 bases, leaving 17 bases between the germline ends. This CDR3 is built from 16 residues. The germline V gene encodes CDR1 SGHRS and CDR2 YFSETQ. Here the CDR3 DNA reads TGCGCCAGCAGCTACCGGGACACGGAGATCAATTCACCCCTCCACTTT. It translates to CASSYRDTEINSPLHF.

Only one count was recorded for this clone. The V and J genes are TRBV19 and TRBJ1-2, with a possible D match to TRBD1 (6 bases). Deletions cut 7 bases from V and 6 bases from J, with 15 bases between. Germline V gene data show CDR1 as LNHDA and CDR2 as SQIVND (reference sequence). The CDR3 is 13 residues long. The CDR3 nucleotides are TGTGCCAGTAAGCAGGGGCGTTCGGATGGCTACACCTTC. Amino acids: CASKQGRSDGYTF.

This chain links TRBV19 with TRBJ1-3; D is uncertain. Germline assignment: CDR1 LNHDA and CDR2 SQIVND (reference sequence). The CDR3 is made up of 17 amino acids. V was pared by 5 bases and J by 0 bases, with 17 bases between. The CDR3 here is CASSLRQNRYSGNTIYF. Written as DNA, the CDR3 is TGTGCCAGTAGTCTGCGACAAAACCGTTACTCTGGAAACACCATATATTTT.

The CDR3: CASSHPRTGGNTEAFF. The CDR3 DNA is TGCGCCAGCAGCCATCCTAGGACAGGGGGCAACACTGAAGCTTTCTTT. The V gene is TRBV4-3, the J gene TRBJ1-1; TRBD1 matches 11 bases. Germline V gene sequence: CDR1 LGHNA, CDR2 YSLEER. This CDR3 is 16 amino acids long. The V and J ends lost 3 bases and 2 bases, in that order; junction bases with no gene match: 5.